This entry lists 21 T cell receptor beta chains sequenced from one sample in a study of cytomegalovirus exposure and HLA in healthy donors. The method was immunoSEQ multiplex PCR; TCRdb's version includes in-frame clones alone and lacks a portion of them. The repertoire has about 86,000 clones, around 92% of them found once; the top ten carry over 0.65%. Sequencing was carried out using PBMCs. The receptor source for this set is a man between 18 and 29 years old in good health and CMV-seronegative.

This clone has just a few counts. The CDR3 sequence: CASSSTGGNTQYF. CDR3 bases: TGTGCCAGCAGCTCGACAGGGGGAAATACGCAGTATTTT. The V call is TRBV7-9, the J call TRBJ2-3, with 9 bases that match TRBD1. This CDR3 region has 13 residues. Germline trimming cut 4 bases from V and 7 bases from J; bases unmatched to any gene: 3. Germline V CDR1 and CDR2: SEHNR, FQNEAQ (reference sequence).

The chain employs TRBV18 and TRBJ2-7; D is undetermined. The CDR3 runs to 13 residues. Germline values: CDR1 KGHSH, CDR2 LQKENI. V was pared by 3 bases and J by 1 base, with 7 bases between. The CDR3 is CASSPPFSYEQYF. DNA for the CDR3: TGTGCCAGCTCACCCCCTTTTTCCTACGAGCAGTACTTC. Supplemented by reference TRBV18 and TRBJ2-7, the full variable domain reads NAGVMQNPRHLVRRRGQEARLRCSPMKGHSHVYWYRQLPEEGLKFMVYLQKENIIDESGMPKERFSAEFPKEGPSILRIQQVVRGDSAAYFCASSPPFSYEQYFGPGTRLTVT.

In its sample, this clone was seen once. The chain carries TRBV15 and TRBJ2-7, with a weak D call TRBD1 (6 bases). Germline assignment: CDR1 LNHNV and CDR2 YYDKDF (reference sequence). The V gene lost 3 bases and the J gene lost 2 bases, with 8 bases spanning the gap. The CDR3 covers 13 residues. The DNA for the CDR3 is TGTGCCACCAGCAGGGACAGCCCCTACGAGCAGTACTTC. It codes for CATSRDSPYEQYF.

The chain couples TRBV15 to TRBJ2-1, with 7 bases identical to TRBD2. CDR3 length: 15 amino acids. The germline V gene encodes CDR1 LNHNV and CDR2 YYDKDF (reference sequence). With V trimmed by 5 bases and J by 8 bases, 12 bases remained unmatched. CDR3 sequence (DNA): TGTGCCACCAGCCTAACCGCGGGAGTCGGGCATGAGCAGTTCTTC. It encodes CATSLTAGVGHEQFF. The complete variable domain, with remaining parts taken from reference TRBV15 and TRBJ2-1, reads DAMVIQNPRYQVTQFGKPVTLSCSQTLNHNVMYWYQQKSSQAPKLLFHYYDKDFNNEADTPDNFQSRRPNTSFCFLDIRSPGLGDTAMYLCATSLTAGVGHEQFFGPGTRLTVL.

CDR3 sequence reads: CASASGSTDTQYF. In nucleotides, the CDR3 is TGTGCCAGCGCTAGCGGGAGTACAGATACGCAGTATTTT. The chain recombines TRBV7-6 with TRBJ2-3, with TRBD2 identical over 10 bases. Germline V gene data show CDR1 as SGHVS and CDR2 as FNYEAQ. The CDR3 sequence is 13 residues long. Unmatched junction bases numbered 2, after V lost 8 bases and J lost 3 bases.

The chain has TRBV18 and TRBJ2-5; no definite D call. The V end lost 6 bases, the J end lost 3 bases, and 11 bases lay between the germline ends. In germline, CDR1 is KGHSH, CDR2 LQKENI. This CDR3 is 13 amino acids long. The CDR3 loop reads CASSMSREETQYF. The CDR3 DNA reads TGTGCCAGCTCGATGTCCCGGGAAGAGACCCAGTACTTC.

Comments on this clone: The junction and the germline gene differ at one end; a read error may be behind it. The chain has TRBV7-7 and TRBJ2-1; 8 nucleotides align to TRBD1. CDR1 is SSHAT, CDR2 FNYEAQ, per germline (reference sequence). The CDR3 extends over 15 amino acids. The CDR3 bases are TGTGCTAGCAGCTTAGAGGTCAGGGGGCGAAATGAGCAGTTCTTC. Amino acid sequence: CASSLEVRGRNEQFF.

The chain has TRBV5-1 and TRBJ2-3; D uncertain. CDR3 length equals 12 residues. Per germline, CDR1 SGHRS and CDR2 YFSETQ. V dropped 0 bases and J dropped 6 bases, with 5 bases sitting between them. CDR3 residues: CASSLGGDTQYF. Here the CDR3 DNA reads TGCGCCAGCAGCTTGGGTGGCGATACGCAGTATTTT.

The rearrangement links TRBV6-1 to TRBJ1-6; maybe TRBD1 (6 bases). Germline V gives CDR1 MNHNS, CDR2 SASEGT. Trimming left V 3 bases short and J 4 bases short, with 16 bases between. The CDR3 is 17 residues long. CDR3 loop: CASSDPGGGRYNSPLHF. The CDR3 DNA follows: TGTGCCAGCAGTGACCCGGGGGGGGGCCGATATAATTCACCCCTCCACTTT.

The chain uses TRBV7-9 and TRBJ2-5; D uncertain. This CDR3 is 11 amino acids long. Trimming shortened V by 8 bases and J by 5 bases, and 9 bases separated the two germline ends. Germline loops: CDR1 SEHNR, CDR2 FQNEAQ (reference sequence). The CDR3 region has the DNA TGTGCCAGCCCTAAGAGGGAGACCCAGTACTTC. Amino acid sequence: CASPKRETQYF.

The V call is TRBV12-5, the J call TRBJ1-1; perhaps TRBD1 as D (5 bases). Germline assignment: CDR1 LGHNT and CDR2 FRNRAP. The germline V and J ends were trimmed by 5 bases and 0 bases, with 10 bases remaining between them. The CDR3 is 14 residues long. Here the CDR3 reads CASGLGHLNTEAFF. CDR3 sequence (DNA): TGTGCTAGTGGTCTCGGACACTTGAACACTGAAGCTTTCTTT.

The chain has TRBV14 and TRBJ2-7; D unclear. The CDR3 is 15 residues long. Germline V gene sequence: CDR1 SGHDN, CDR2 FVKESK. Between the trimmed V and J ends, which lost 0 bases and 1 base, there was a span of 10 bases. CDR3 in DNA: TGTGCCAGCAGCCAAGATGGTCGCAGGTCCTACGAGCAGTACTTC. It encodes CASSQDGRRSYEQYF. Together with reference TRBV14 and TRBJ2-7, the CDR3 gives the full variable domain: EAGVTQFPSHSVIEKGQTVTLRCDPISGHDNLYWYRRVMGKEIKFLLHFVKESKQDESGMPNNRFLAERTGGTYSTLKVQPAELEDSGVYFCASSQDGRRSYEQYFGPGTRLTVT.

The genes are TRBV29-1 and TRBJ2-5, with D possibly TRBD1 on 6 matching bases. V was cut by 6 bases and J by 2 bases, with 19 bases left in between. Germline lookup yields CDR1 SQVTM and CDR2 ANQGSEA. The CDR3 sequence is 15 residues long. CDR3 bases: TGCAGCGTAGCTATCCGTGGACAGCCTCAAGAGACCCAGTACTTC. The encoded protein is CSVAIRGQPQETQYF.

The rearrangement links TRBV10-1 to TRBJ2-1; D unresolved. This CDR3 contains 14 residues. V lost 0 bases, J lost 4 bases, and 7 bases lay in between. CDR1 is WNHNN, CDR2 SYGVQD, per germline (reference sequence). CDR3 sequence: CASSESVGYNEQFF. In nucleotides, the CDR3 is TGCGCCAGCAGTGAGTCGGTCGGTTACAATGAGCAGTTCTTC.

In its sample, this clone was seen a few times. The chain is built from TRBV10-1 and TRBJ2-5; 7 nucleotides match TRBD2. CDR1 WNHNN and CDR2 SYGVQD come from the germline V gene (reference sequence). CDR3 size: 13 residues. Trimming at V came to 2 bases and at J to 5 bases, leaving 2 bases not matched to a gene. The CDR3 protein is CASSEVRGETQYF. CDR3 DNA sequence: TGCGCCAGCAGTGAGGTGCGGGGGGAGACCCAGTACTTC.

The chain has TRBV18 and TRBJ2-7, with 12 bases that match TRBD1. V shed 6 bases, J shed 7 bases, and the junction held 13 bases outside the gene matches. CDR3 length equals 16 residues. The germline gives CDR1 KGHSH, CDR2 LQKENI. CDR3 amino acids: CASSRNPGQGAGEQYF. The CDR3, as DNA: TGTGCCAGCTCCAGAAACCCGGGACAGGGGGCTGGTGAGCAGTACTTC.

The chain employs TRBV6-4 and TRBJ2-3; TRBD2 aligns across 12 bases. Germline trimming cut 5 bases from V and 4 bases from J; bases unmatched to any gene: 7. Germline values: CDR1 MRHNA, CDR2 SNTAGT. The CDR3 totals 16 residues. The CDR3 DNA reads TGTGCCAGCAGTCTGACTAGCGGGGGAGTACCAGATACGCAGTATTTT. Residues: CASSLTSGGVPDTQYF.

This rearrangement joins TRBV9 to TRBJ2-3; no reliable D call. CDR1 is SGDLS and CDR2 is YYNGEE in the germline V gene. The CDR3 runs to 14 residues. Deletions cut 0 bases from V and 2 bases from J, with 7 bases between. The CDR3 DNA sequence: TGTGCCAGCAGCGTAGCGGTGATCACAGATACGCAGTATTTT. It translates to CASSVAVITDTQYF.

The rearrangement joins TRBV5-1 to TRBJ2-5; a weak D match, TRBD2 (6 bases). CDR3 length: 14 residues. Germline V lookup: CDR1 SGHRS, CDR2 YFSETQ. Trimming shortened V by 4 bases and J by 5 bases, and 15 bases separated the two germline ends. The CDR3 DNA is TGCGCCAGCAGCGAGACGGCAGGGAGGGAGACCCAGTACTTC. Translation: CASSETAGRETQYF.

This chain connects TRBV27 to TRBJ2-7, with D perhaps matching TRBD1 (6 bases). CDR1 MNHEY and CDR2 SMNVEV come from the germline V gene (reference sequence). This CDR3 spans 18 amino acids. The V and J ends lost 1 base and 3 bases respectively, with 22 bases between them. The CDR3 protein is CASSLWIRDTVPLYEQYF. CDR3 coding DNA: TGTGCCAGCAGTTTATGGATACGGGACACCGTACCCCTCTACGAGCAGTACTTC.

This chain uses TRBV27 with TRBJ1-4; D might be TRBD1 (6 bases). From germline, CDR1 is MNHEY and CDR2 SMNVEV (reference sequence). The CDR3 runs to 14 residues. Trimming removed 8 bases from V and 6 bases from J, with 16 bases in between. The CDR3: CASSLGRGDEKLFF. The CDR3 DNA is TGTGCCAGCTCCCTAGGGAGGGGGGATGAAAAACTGTTTTTT.